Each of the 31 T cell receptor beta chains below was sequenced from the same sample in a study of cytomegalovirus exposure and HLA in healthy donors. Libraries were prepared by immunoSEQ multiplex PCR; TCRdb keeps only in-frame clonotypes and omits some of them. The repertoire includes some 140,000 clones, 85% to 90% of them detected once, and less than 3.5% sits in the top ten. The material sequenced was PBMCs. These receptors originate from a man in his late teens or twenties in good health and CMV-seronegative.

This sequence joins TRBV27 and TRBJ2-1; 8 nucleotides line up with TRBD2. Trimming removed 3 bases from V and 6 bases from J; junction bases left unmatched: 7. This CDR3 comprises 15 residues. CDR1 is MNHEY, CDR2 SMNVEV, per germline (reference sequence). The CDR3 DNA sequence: TGTGCCAGCAGTTTCGGGGGGGGCGGTGGCAATGAGCAGTTCTTC. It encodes CASSFGGGGGNEQFF.

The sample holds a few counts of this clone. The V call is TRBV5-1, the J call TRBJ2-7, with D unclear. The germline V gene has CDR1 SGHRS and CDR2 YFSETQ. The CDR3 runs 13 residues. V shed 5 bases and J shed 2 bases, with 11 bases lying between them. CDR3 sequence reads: CASRVDITYEQYF. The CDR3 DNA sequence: TGCGCCAGCAGGGTCGACATTACCTACGAGCAGTACTTC.

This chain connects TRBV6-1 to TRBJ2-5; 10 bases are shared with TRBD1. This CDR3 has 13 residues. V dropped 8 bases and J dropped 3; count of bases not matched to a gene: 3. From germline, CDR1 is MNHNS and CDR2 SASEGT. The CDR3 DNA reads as TGTGCCAGCCGAGGACAGGGGGAAGAGACCCAGTACTTC. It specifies CASRGQGEETQYF.

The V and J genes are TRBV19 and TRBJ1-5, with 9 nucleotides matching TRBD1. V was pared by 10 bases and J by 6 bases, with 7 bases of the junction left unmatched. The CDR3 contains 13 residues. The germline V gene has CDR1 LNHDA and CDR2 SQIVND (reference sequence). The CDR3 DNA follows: TGTGCCACCGCAACAGGGGGCCTTCAGCCCCAGCATTTT. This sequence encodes CATATGGLQPQHF.

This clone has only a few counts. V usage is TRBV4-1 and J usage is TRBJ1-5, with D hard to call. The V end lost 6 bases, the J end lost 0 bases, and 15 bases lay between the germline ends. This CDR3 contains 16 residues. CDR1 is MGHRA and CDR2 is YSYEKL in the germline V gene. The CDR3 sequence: CASSPAAIISNQPQHF. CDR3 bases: TGCGCCAGCAGTCCAGCGGCAATCATTAGCAATCAGCCCCAGCATTTT.

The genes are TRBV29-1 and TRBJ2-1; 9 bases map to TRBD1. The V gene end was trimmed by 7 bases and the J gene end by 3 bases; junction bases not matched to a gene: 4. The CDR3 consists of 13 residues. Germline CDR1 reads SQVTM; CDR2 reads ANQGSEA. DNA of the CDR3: TGCAGCGCCCGGGACAGGGACTACAATGAGCAGTTCTTC. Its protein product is CSARDRDYNEQFF.

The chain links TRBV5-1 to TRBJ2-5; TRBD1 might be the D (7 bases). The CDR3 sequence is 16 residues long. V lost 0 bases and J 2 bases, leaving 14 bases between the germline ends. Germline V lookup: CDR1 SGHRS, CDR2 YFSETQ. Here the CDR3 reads CASSLVAGGSQETQYF. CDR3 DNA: TGCGCCAGCAGCTTGGTGGCAGGGGGGTCACAAGAGACCCAGTACTTC.

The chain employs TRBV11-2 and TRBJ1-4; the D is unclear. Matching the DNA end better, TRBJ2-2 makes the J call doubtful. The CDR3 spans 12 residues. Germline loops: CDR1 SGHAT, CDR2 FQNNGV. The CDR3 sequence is CASSLDRQELFF. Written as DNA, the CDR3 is TGTGCCAGCAGCTTAGATCGACAGGAGCTGTTTTTT.

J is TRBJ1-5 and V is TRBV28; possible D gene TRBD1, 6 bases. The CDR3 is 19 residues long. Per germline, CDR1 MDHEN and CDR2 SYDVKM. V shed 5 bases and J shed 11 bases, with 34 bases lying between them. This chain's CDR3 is CASSPLSGAATEYPRSQHF. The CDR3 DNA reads TGTGCCAGCAGTCCCCTATCAGGGGCCGCAACAGAGTATCCTCGATCCCAGCATTTT.

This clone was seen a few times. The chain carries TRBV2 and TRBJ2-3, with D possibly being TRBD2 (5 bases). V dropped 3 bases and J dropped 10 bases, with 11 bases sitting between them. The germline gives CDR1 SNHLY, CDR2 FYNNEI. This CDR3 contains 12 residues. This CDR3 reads CASSEALGAQYF. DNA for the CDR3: TGTGCCAGCAGTGAGGCCCTGGGAGCGCAGTATTTT.

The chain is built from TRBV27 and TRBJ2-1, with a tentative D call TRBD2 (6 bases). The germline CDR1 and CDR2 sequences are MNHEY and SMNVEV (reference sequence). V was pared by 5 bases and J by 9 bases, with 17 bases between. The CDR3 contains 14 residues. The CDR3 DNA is TGTGCCAGCAGTCCTGCAGACTGGCGGGGTGAGCAGTTCTTC. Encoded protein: CASSPADWRGEQFF.

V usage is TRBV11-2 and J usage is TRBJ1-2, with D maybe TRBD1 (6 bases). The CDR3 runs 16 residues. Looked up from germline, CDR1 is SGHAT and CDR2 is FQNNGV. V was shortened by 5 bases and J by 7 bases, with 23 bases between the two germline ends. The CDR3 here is CASSLRQAPRGFGYTF. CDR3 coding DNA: TGTGCCAGCAGCCTACGACAGGCTCCCAGGGGATTTGGCTACACCTTC.

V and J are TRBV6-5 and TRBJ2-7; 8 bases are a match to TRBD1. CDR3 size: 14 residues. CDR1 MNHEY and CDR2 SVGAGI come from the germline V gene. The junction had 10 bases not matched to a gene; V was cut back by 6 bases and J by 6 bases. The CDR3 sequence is CASRSGTGLAEQYF. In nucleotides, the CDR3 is TGTGCCAGCAGGTCCGGGACAGGACTCGCCGAGCAGTACTTC.

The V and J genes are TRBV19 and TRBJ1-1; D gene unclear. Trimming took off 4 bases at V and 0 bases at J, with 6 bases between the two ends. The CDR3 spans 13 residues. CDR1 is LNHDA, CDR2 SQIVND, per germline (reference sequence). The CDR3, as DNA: TGTGCCAGTAGTACGAACTTGAACACTGAAGCTTTCTTT. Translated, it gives CASSTNLNTEAFF.

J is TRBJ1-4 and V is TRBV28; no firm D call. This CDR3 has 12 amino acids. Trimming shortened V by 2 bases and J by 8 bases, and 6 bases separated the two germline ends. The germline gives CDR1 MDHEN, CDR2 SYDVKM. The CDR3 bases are TGTGCCAGCAGTTTAATACAGGAAAAACTGTTTTTT. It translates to CASSLIQEKLFF.

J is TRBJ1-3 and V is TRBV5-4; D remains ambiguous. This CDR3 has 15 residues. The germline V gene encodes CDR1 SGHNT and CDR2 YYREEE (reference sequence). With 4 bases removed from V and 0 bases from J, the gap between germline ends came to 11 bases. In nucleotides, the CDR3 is TGTGCCAGCAGCCGGGCGGGGAGCTCTGGAAACACCATATATTTT. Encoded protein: CASSRAGSSGNTIYF.

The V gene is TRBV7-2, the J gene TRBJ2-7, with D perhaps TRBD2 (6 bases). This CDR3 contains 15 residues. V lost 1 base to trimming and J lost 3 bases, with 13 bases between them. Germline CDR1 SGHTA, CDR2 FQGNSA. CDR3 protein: CASSLVGSGGYEQYF. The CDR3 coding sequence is TGTGCCAGCAGCTTAGTCGGTAGCGGAGGCTACGAGCAGTACTTC.

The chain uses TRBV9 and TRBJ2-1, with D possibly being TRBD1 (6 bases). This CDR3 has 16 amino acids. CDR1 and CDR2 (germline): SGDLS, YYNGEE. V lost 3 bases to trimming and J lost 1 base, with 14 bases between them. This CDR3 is CASSAGRGQSYNEQFF. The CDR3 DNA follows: TGTGCCAGCAGCGCGGGGAGAGGACAGTCCTACAATGAGCAGTTCTTC.

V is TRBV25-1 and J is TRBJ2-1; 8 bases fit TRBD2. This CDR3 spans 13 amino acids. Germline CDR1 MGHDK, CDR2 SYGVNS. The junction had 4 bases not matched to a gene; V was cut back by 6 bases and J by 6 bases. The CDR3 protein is CASRDGGANEQFF. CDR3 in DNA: TGTGCCAGCAGGGACGGGGGGGCCAATGAGCAGTTCTTC.

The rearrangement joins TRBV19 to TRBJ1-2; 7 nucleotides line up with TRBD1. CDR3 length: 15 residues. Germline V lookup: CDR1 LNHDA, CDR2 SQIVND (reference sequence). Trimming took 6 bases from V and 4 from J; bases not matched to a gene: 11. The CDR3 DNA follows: TGTGCCAGTAGGGGCGAGGGACAGCTATTCTATGGCTACACCTTC. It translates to CASRGEGQLFYGYTF. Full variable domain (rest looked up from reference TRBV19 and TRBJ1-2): DGGITQSPKYLFRKEGQNVTLSCEQNLNHDAMYWYRQDPGQGLRLIYYSQIVNDFQKGDIAEGYSVSREKKESFPLTVTSAQKNPTAFYLCASRGEGQLFYGYTFGSGTRLTVV.

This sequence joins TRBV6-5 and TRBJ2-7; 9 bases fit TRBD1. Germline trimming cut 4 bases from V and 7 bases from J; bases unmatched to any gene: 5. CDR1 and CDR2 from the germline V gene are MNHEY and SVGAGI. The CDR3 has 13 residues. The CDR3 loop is CASSLRTGEEQYF. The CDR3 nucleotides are TGTGCCAGCAGTTTACGGACAGGGGAAGAGCAGTACTTC.

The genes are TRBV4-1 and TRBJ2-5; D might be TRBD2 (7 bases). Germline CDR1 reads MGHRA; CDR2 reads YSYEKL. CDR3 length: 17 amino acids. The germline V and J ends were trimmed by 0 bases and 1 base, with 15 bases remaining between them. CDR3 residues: CASSQDGRGRSQETQYF. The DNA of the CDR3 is TGCGCCAGCAGCCAAGATGGGAGGGGGAGGTCCCAAGAGACCCAGTACTTC.

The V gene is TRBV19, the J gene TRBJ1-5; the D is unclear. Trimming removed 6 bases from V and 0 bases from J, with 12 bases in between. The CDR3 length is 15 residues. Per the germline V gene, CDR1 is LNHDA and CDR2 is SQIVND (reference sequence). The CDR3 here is CASSPGDASNQPQHF. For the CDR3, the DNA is TGTGCCAGTAGCCCGGGAGACGCTAGCAATCAGCCCCAGCATTTT.

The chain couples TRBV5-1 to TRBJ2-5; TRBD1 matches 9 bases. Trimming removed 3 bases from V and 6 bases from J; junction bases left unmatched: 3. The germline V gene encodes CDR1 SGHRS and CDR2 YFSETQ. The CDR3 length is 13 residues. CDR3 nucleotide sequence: TGCGCCAGCAGCTCCGGGACAGGGAAGACCCAGTACTTC. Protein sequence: CASSSGTGKTQYF.

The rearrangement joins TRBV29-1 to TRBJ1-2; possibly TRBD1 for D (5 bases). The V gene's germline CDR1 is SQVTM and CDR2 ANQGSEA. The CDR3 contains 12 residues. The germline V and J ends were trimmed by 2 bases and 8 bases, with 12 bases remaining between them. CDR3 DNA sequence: TGCAGCGTTGAAAACAGGCTGGGGGGCTACACCTTC. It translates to CSVENRLGGYTF.

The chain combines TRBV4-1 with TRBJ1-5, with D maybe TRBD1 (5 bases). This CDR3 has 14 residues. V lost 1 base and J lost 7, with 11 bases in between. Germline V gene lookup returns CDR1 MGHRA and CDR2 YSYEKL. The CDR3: CASSQVGKGQPQHF. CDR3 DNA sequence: TGCGCCAGCAGCCAAGTTGGTAAGGGGCAGCCCCAGCATTTT.

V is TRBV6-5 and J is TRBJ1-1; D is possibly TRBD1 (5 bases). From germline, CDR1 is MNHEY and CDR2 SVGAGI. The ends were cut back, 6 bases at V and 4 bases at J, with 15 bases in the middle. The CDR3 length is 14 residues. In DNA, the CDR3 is TGTGCCAGCAGGCGACAGATTGTTGTCACTGAAGCTTTCTTT. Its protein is CASRRQIVVTEAFF.

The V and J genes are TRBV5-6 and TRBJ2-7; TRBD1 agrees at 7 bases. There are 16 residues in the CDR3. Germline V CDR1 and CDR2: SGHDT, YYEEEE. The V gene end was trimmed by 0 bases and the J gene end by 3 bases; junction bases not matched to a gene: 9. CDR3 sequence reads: CASSLVRQGHYYEQYF. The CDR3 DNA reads TGTGCCAGCAGCTTGGTGCGACAGGGCCACTACTACGAGCAGTACTTC.

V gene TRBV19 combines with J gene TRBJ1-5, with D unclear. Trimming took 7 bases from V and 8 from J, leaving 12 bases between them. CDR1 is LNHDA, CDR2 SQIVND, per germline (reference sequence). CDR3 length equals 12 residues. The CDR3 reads CASMRVGEPQHF. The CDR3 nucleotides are TGTGCCAGTATGCGGGTCGGAGAGCCCCAGCATTTT.

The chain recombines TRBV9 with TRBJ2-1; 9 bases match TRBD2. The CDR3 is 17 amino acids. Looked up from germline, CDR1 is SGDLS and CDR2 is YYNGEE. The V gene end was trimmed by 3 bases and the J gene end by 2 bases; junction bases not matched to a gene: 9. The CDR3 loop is CASSESSGDPPYNEQFF. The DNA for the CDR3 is TGTGCCAGCAGCGAGTCTAGCGGGGACCCCCCCTACAATGAGCAGTTCTTC. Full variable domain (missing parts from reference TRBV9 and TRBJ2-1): DSGVTQTPKHLITATGQRVTLRCSPRSGDLSVYWYQQSLDQGLQFLIQYYNGEERAKGNILERFSAQQFPDLHSELNLSSLELGDSALYFCASSESSGDPPYNEQFFGPGTRLTVL.

Here the CDR3 DNA reads TGTGCCAGCAGCCTGCCGGGACTAGCTGACGAGCAGTACTTC. This translates into CASSLPGLADEQYF. This chain connects TRBV2 to TRBJ2-7, with 9 bases identical to TRBD2. V lost 6 bases and J lost 5; bases outside the gene matches: 8. Germline V lookup: CDR1 SNHLY, CDR2 FYNNEI. The CDR3 sequence is 14 residues long.